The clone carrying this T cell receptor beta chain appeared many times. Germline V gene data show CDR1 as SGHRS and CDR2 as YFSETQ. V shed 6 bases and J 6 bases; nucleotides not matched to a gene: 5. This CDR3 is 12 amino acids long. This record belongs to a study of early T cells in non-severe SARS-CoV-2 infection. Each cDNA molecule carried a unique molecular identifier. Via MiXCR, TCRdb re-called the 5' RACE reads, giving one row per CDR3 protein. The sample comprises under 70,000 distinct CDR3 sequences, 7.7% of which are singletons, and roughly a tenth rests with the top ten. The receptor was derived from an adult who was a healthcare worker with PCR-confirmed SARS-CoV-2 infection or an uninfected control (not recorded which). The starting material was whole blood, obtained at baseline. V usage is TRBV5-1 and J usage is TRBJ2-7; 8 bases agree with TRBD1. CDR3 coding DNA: TGCGCCAGCAACGGACAGGGTCCCGAGCAGTACTTC. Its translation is CASNGQGPEQYF.